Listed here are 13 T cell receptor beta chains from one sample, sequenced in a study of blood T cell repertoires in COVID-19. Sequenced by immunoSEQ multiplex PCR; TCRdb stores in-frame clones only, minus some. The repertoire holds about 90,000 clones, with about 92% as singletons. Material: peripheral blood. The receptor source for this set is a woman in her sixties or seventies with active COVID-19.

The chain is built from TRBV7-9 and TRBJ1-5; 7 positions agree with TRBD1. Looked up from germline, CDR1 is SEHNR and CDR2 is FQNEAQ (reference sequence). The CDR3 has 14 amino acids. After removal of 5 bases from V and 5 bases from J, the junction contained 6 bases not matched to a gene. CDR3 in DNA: TGTGCCAGCAGCAAGACAGGGATGGATCAGCCCCAGCATTTT. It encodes CASSKTGMDQPQHF.

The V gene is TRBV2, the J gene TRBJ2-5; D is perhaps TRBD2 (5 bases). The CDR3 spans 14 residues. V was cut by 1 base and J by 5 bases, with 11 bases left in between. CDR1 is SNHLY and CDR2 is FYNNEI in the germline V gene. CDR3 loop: CASSEVSSGETQYF. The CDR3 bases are TGTGCCAGCAGTGAAGTCAGTTCGGGGGAGACCCAGTACTTC.

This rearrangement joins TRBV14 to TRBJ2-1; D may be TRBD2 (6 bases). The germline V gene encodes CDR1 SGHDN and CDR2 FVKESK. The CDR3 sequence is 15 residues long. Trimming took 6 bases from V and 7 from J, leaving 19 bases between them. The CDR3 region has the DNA TGTGCCAGCAGAGGTCGGACCGTGAGCGGGAATGAGCAGTTCTTC. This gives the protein CASRGRTVSGNEQFF.

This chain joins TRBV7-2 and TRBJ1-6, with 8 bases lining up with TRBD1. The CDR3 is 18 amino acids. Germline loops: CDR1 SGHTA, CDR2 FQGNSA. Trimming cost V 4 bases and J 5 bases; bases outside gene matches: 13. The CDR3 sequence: CASSYPWDRRADNSPLHF. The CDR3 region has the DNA TGTGCCAGCAGCTACCCCTGGGACAGGCGAGCGGATAATTCACCCCTCCACTTT.

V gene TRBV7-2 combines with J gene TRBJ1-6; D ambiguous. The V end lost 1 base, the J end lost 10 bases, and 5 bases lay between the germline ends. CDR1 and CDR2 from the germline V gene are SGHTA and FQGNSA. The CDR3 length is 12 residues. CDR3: CASSLGESPLHF. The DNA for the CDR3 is TGTGCCAGCAGCTTAGGCGAATCACCCCTCCACTTT.

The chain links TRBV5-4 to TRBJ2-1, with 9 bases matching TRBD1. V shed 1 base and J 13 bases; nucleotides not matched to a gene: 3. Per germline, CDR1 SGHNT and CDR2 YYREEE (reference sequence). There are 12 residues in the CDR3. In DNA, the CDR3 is TGTGCCAGCAGCTTGACGGGACAGGGACAGTTCTTC. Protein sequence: CASSLTGQGQFF.

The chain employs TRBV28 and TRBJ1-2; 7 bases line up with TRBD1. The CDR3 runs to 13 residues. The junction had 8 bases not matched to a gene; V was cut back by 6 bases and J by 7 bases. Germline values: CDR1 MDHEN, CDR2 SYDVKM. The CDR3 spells CASRNRGERGYTF. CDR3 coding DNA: TGTGCCAGCAGAAACAGGGGAGAGCGTGGCTACACCTTC.

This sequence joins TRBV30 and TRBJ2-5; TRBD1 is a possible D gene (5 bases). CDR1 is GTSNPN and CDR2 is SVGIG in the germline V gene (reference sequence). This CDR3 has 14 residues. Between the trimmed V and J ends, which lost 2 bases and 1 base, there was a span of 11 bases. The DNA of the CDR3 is TGTGCCTGGAGTTTCTCAGGGATCCAAGAGACCCAGTACTTC. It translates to CAWSFSGIQETQYF. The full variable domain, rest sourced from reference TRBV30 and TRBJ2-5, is SQTIHQWPATLVQPVGSPLSLECTVEGTSNPNLYWYRQAAGRGLQLLFYSVGIGQISSEVPQNLSASRPQDRQFILSSKKLLLSDSGFYLCAWSFSGIQETQYFGPGTRLLVL.

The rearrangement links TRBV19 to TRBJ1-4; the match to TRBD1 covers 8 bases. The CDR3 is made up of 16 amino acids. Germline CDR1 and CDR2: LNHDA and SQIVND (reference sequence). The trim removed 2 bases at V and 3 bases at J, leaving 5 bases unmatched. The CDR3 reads CASSIRARGPNEKLFF. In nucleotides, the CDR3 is TGTGCCAGTAGTATAAGGGCCAGGGGGCCTAATGAAAAACTGTTTTTT.

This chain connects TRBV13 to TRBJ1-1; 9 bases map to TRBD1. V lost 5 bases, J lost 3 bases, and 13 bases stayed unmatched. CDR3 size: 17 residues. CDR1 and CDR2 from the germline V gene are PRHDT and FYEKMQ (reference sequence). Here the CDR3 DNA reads TGTGCCAGCAGCCCGGGACAGGGTAAATTCTCTTACACTGAAGCTTTCTTT. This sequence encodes CASSPGQGKFSYTEAFF.

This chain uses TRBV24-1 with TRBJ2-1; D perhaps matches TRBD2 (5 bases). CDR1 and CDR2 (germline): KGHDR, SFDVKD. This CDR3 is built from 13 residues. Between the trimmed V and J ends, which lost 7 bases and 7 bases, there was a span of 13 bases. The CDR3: CATSGLRWNEQFF. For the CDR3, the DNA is TGTGCCACCAGCGGACTGCGCTGGAATGAGCAGTTCTTC.

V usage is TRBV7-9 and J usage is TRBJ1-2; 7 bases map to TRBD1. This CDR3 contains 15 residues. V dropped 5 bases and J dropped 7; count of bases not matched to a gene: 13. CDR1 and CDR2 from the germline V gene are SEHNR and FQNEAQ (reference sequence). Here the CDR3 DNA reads TGTGCCAGCAGCCAGCCACCGGGACAGTACTCTGGCTACACCTTC. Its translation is CASSQPPGQYSGYTF.

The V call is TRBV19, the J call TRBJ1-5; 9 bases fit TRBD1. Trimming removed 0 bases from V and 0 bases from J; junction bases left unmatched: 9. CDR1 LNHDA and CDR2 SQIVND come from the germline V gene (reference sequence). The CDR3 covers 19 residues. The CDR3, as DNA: TGTGCCAGTAGTATAGATCCCCGAGGGACAGGGAATAGCAATCAGCCCCAGCATTTT. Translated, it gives CASSIDPRGTGNSNQPQHF.